This entry features one T cell receptor beta chain sequence. With 3 bases clipped from V and 1 base from J, the junction kept 3 bases outside the gene matches. The CDR3 covers 13 residues. CDR1 and CDR2 from the germline V gene are SQVTM and ANQGSEA. The source of the sample is a study of cytomegalovirus exposure and HLA in healthy donors. The PCR had 60 Vbeta and 13 Jbeta primers. Assay: immunoSEQ multiplex PCR; the TCRdb copy retains only in-frame clones and omits some. This table has under 200,000 clones, about 80% appearing once. The sequencing sample was made of PBMCs. The receptor was isolated from a woman aged 45-60 years in good health and CMV-seropositive. The V gene is TRBV29-1, the J gene TRBJ2-7; 7 bases align to TRBD1. CDR3 sequence: CSVDSGGSYEQYF. CDR3 DNA sequence: TGCAGCGTTGATTCAGGGGGATCCTACGAGCAGTACTTC.